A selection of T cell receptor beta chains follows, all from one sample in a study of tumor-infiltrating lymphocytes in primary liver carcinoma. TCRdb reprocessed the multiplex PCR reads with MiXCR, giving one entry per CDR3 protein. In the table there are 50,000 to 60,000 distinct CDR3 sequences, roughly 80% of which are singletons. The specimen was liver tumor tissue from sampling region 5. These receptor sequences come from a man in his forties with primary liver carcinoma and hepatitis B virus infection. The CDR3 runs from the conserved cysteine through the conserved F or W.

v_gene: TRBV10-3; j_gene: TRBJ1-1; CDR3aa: CTITSGEITEAFF
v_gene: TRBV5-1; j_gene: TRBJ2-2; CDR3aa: CVSSMEILNTRELFF
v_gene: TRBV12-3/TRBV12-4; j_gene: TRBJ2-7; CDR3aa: CASSLGGAGEQYF
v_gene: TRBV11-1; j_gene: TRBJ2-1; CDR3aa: CASSTEGPNEQLF
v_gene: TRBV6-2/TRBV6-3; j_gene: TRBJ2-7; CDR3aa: CASGYEVLYEQYF
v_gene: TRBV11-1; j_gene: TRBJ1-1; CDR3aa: CPSSHQDPEAFF
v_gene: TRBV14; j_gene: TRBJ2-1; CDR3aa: CASSQGAERIYNEQFF
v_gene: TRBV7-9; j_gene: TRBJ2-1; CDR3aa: CASSFSGRGKRGDNELFF
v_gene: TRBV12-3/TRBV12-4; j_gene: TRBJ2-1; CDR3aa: CASRMTSGYHNEQFF
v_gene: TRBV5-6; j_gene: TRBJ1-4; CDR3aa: CASSTPGTTNEKLFF
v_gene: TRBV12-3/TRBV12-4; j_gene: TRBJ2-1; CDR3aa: CASSLWGDPQTEQFF
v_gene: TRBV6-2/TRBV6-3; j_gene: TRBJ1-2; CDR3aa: CANSYSTGSYTF
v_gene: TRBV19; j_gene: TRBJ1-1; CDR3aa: CASKTRGVTEAFF
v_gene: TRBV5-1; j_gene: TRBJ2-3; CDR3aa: CASSFRLRLETLTDTHYF
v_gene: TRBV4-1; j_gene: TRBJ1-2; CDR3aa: CASTDQGQSSYGYTF
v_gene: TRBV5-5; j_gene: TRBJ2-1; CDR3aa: CANSYRTGNEQFF
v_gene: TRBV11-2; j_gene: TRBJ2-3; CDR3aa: CASSPQDAANTQCF
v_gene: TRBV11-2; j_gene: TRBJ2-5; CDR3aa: CANSLGPEVQETQYF
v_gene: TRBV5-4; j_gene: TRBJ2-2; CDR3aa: CASMSTSTNTGELFF
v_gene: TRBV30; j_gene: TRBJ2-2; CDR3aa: CAWSAFGASEPGELFF
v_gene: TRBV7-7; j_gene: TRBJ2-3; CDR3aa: CASSLDRGSTDTQYF
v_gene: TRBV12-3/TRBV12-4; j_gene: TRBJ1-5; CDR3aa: CGSTRGTAINQPQHF
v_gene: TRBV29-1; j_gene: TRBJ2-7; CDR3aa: CSVAPIVPHEQYF
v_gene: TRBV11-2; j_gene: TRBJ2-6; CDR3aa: CASSVGGDRGISLSGANALTF
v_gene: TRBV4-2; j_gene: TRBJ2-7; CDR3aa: CDSSQDKGRGYEQYF
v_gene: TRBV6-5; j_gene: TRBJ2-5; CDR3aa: CGSSYRESQYF
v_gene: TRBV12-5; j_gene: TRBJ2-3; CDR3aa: CASGLEQGPTDTQYF
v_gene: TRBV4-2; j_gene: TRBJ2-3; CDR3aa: CARGRESTDTQYF
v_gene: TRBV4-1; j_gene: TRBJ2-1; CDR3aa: CASGQAGISYNEQLF
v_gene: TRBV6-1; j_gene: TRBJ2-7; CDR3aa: CACSEGEGAFYVQYF
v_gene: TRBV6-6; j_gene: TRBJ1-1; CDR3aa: CASNSSPGQGGRTEAFF
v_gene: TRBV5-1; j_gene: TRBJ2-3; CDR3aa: CASSAAGTQGDTQYF
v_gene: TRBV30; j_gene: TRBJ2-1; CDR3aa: CAWNWLAGVGDEQFF
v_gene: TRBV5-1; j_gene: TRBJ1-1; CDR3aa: CASSLAGRARTEAFF
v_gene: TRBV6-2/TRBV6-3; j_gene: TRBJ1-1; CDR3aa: CASKDSEWYIEAFF